This TCR beta chain derives from a study of CD8 T cells in Susac syndrome. The multiple sclerosis controls were treatment-naive patients with relapsing-remitting disease that was stable or active. This CDR3 contains 13 residues. V was cut by 5 bases and J by 7 bases, with 15 bases left in between. Germline-derived CDR1 and CDR2 are SGHRS and YFSETQ. This clonotype was counted once. After extraction with the RNeasy kit, 0.5 to 1 ug of the RNA was reverse transcribed using random hexamers. TCRdb called the immunoSEQ multiplex PCR reads again in MiXCR, with one record for every CDR3 protein. Of about 180,000 distinct CDR3 sequences in the sample, approximately 96% were seen once.

The sample consisted of CD4+ T cells from PBMCs. The chain couples TRBV5-1 to TRBJ1-2; D is undetermined. The clonotype comes from a human donor with multiple sclerosis. CDR3 nucleotides: TGCGCCAGCAGTTACGCCCCGGTTGGTGGCTACACCTTC. Its translation: CASSYAPVGGYTF.